The 20 T cell receptor beta chains below were found in one sample sequenced in a study of spatial heterogeneity in lung cancer. In TCRdb, the 5' RACE reads were re-called with MiXCR into one record per CDR3 protein. The sample shows about 13,000 distinct CDR3 sequences, approximately 5% of them seen only once. As to time point: sample taken at primary tumor resection. From tumor, nontumor lung or frozen PBMC, whole RNA was taken unsorted for sequencing. Material: lung tumor tissue, obtained at surgery. These receptors were taken from a human donor with early-stage non-small cell lung cancer.

In its sample, this clonotype was seen many times. This beta chain was picked up by a library intended for alpha chains and is off target, so its count carries little meaning. V usage is TRBV7-2 and J usage is TRBJ1-1, with unresolved D. The germline V and J ends were trimmed by 5 bases and 6 bases, with 13 bases remaining between them. CDR1 and CDR2 from the germline V gene are SGHTA and FQGNSA. This CDR3 is 13 amino acids long. The chain's CDR3 is CASSLGWGAEAFF. The DNA of the CDR3 is TGTGCCAGCAGCCTAGGTTGGGGTGCTGAAGCTTTCTTT.

This clonotype was observed many times. This beta chain represents an off-target read in a library built for alpha chains; its size is of limited meaning. The chain couples TRBV20-1 to TRBJ2-3; weak D call: TRBD1 (5 bases). The V gene lost 5 bases and the J gene lost 0 bases, with 9 bases spanning the gap. This CDR3 spans 13 amino acids. CDR1 DFQATT and CDR2 SNEGSKA come from the germline V gene (reference sequence). The CDR3 DNA reads as TGCAGTGCTGACAAGGGGAGCACAGATACGCAGTATTTT. This sequence encodes CSADKGSTDTQYF.

This clonotype was observed at least ten times. Because this beta chain is a stray read in a library intended to capture alpha chains, its abundance should not be given much weight. The chain links TRBV6-5 to TRBJ2-7; no firm D call. Germline V gene data show CDR1 as MNHEY and CDR2 as SVGAGI. CDR3 length equals 13 residues. The V end lost 8 bases, the J end lost 4 bases, and 15 bases lay between the germline ends. Here the CDR3 DNA reads TGTGCCAGCCTGGAGCCCCAAAGGTACGAGCAGTACTTC. It is translated as CASLEPQRYEQYF.

The sample holds many counts of this clonotype. For a library built for alpha chains, this beta chain is a stray read; little rests on its size. The DNA for the CDR3 is TGTGCCACTACGGAGGGTTACTACGAGCAGTACTTC. Its translation: CATTEGYYEQYF. This chain uses TRBV6-6 with TRBJ2-7; D perhaps matches TRBD2 (6 bases). Germline V gene data show CDR1 as MNHNY and CDR2 as SVGAGI (reference sequence). The CDR3 sequence is 12 residues long. Trimming took off 10 bases at V and 3 bases at J, with 13 bases between the two ends.

The table lists this clonotype with many counts. The library was designed around alpha chains, so this beta chain is a stray read whose abundance carries little weight. This rearrangement joins TRBV5-1 to TRBJ2-1, with 10 bases matching TRBD1. CDR1 and CDR2 from the germline V gene are SGHRS and YFSETQ. The CDR3 loop spans 15 amino acids. J gave up 7 bases and V 4 bases, and 8 bases lay outside the gene matches. Here the CDR3 DNA reads TGCGCCAGCAGCCCTGGACAGGGGGTGGGGAATGAGCAGTTCTTC. This translates into CASSPGQGVGNEQFF.

Ten or more counts support this clonotype. This beta chain represents an off-target read in a library built for alpha chains; its size is of limited meaning. This rearrangement joins TRBV20-1 to TRBJ2-2; possibly TRBD1 for D (6 bases). The CDR3 spans 13 residues. Germline V gene data show CDR1 as DFQATT and CDR2 as SNEGSKA (reference sequence). Trimming removed 6 bases from V and 0 bases from J, with 8 bases in between. The CDR3 bases are TGCAGTGCCAACAGGGCGAACACCGGGGAGCTGTTTTTT. Protein product: CSANRANTGELFF.

This clonotype was seen repeatedly, ten times or more. This beta chain appears as a stray read in a library generated for alpha chains; its size is not informative. V and J are TRBV6-5 and TRBJ1-2; unclear D gene. The germline V gene encodes CDR1 MNHEY and CDR2 SVGAGI. V lost 8 bases and J lost 8, with 12 bases in between. CDR3 size: 11 residues. Written as DNA, the CDR3 is TGTGCCAGCGGGGATTTGGGGGGCTACACCTTC. Translating gives CASGDLGGYTF.

This clonotype was recorded at least ten times. This beta chain is a stray read from a library made for alpha chains; its abundance is not meaningful. J is TRBJ2-7 and V is TRBV3-2. TRBV3-2 is designated a pseudogene. This CDR3 region has 15 residues. CDR3 coding DNA: TGTGCCAGCAGCCAACCCGACAGAGCTCCCTACGAGCAGTACGTC. Amino acid sequence: CASSQPDRAPYEQYV.

The sample holds many counts of this clonotype. The size of this beta chain means little, since it is a stray read in a library made for alpha chains. The rearrangement joins TRBV7-8 to TRBJ2-2; no reliable D call. V lost 0 bases, J lost 0 bases, and 11 bases lay in between. Germline CDR1 SGHVS, CDR2 FQNEAQ. The CDR3 totals 17 residues. CDR3 coding DNA: TGTGCCAGCAGCTTAGCCTCTTGGGGATCGAACACCGGGGAGCTGTTTTTT. Translation: CASSLASWGSNTGELFF. Complete variable domain (other parts from reference TRBV7-8 and TRBJ2-2): GAGVSQSPRYKVAKRGQDVALRCDPISGHVSLFWYQQALGQGPEFLTYFQNEAQLDKSGLPSDRFFAERPEGSVSTLKIQRTQQEDSAVYLCASSLASWGSNTGELFFGEGSRLTVL.

Of note for this clonotype: This beta chain is an unintended read in a library built for alpha chains; its size means little. The chain links TRBV6-6 to TRBJ1-1; D is undetermined. V was trimmed by 6 bases and J by 2 bases, leaving 7 bases between them. This CDR3 spans 12 amino acids. Germline lookup yields CDR1 MNHNY and CDR2 SVGAGI (reference sequence). The CDR3 spells CASRLENTEAFF. CDR3 coding DNA: TGTGCCAGCAGGTTGGAAAACACTGAAGCTTTCTTT.

This clonotype has at least ten counts. Little can be read into the size of this beta chain, an off-target read in a library designed for alpha chains. J is TRBJ1-1 and V is TRBV12-3 or TRBV12-4; D gene uncertain. The CDR3 sequence is 13 residues long. V shed 2 bases and J shed 3 bases, with 7 bases lying between them. The CDR3 region is CASSLNRYTEAFF. The CDR3 nucleotides read TGTGCCAGCAGTTTAAACAGATACACTGAAGCTTTCTTT.

This clonotype was detected many times. As an off-target read in a library built for alpha chains, this beta chain has a frequency of little significance. V and J are TRBV12-3 or TRBV12-4 and TRBJ1-4, with 9 bases matching TRBD1. CDR3 length equals 14 residues. V was pared by 7 bases and J by 8 bases, with 8 bases of the junction left unmatched. The CDR3 DNA reads TGTGCCAGCAACCTCCGGGACAGGGCCGAAAAACTGTTTTTT. This gives the protein CASNLRDRAEKLFF.

This clonotype was counted at least ten times. This beta chain slipped into a library made for alpha chains as a stray read, so its size is not meaningful. V is TRBV28 and J is TRBJ2-7; 10 nucleotides match TRBD2. The CDR3 consists of 15 residues. V dropped 1 base and J dropped 4; count of bases not matched to a gene: 4. CDR1 and CDR2 (germline): MDHEN, SYDVKM. CDR3 protein: CASSLSLAGVYEQYV. The DNA for the CDR3 is TGTGCCAGCAGTTTATCCCTAGCGGGAGTTTACGAGCAGTACGTC.

There are many counts of this clonotype. The library was built for alpha chains, so this beta chain is an off-target read and its size means little. J is TRBJ1-5 and V is TRBV6-1, with 12 bases fitting TRBD1. The V and J ends lost 6 bases and 5 bases, in that order; junction bases with no gene match: 14. Germline CDR1 reads MNHNS; CDR2 reads SASEGT. The CDR3 extends over 18 amino acids. Here the CDR3 reads CASRASYSGTGGHQPQHF. The CDR3 DNA is TGTGCCAGCAGGGCGTCTTATTCCGGGACAGGGGGCCATCAGCCCCAGCATTTT.

This clonotype showed up many times. This beta chain turned up in a library designed for alpha chains; as an off-target read, its abundance says little. CDR3 bases: TGCAGTGCTAGAGATCTAGCAGGAGATCAGCCCCAGCATTTT. This codes for CSARDLAGDQPQHF. The gene calls are TRBV20-1 and TRBJ1-5; D unresolved. The CDR3 has 14 residues. Germline values: CDR1 DFQATT, CDR2 SNEGSKA (reference sequence). The V and J ends lost 0 bases and 5 bases respectively, with 11 bases between them.

There are many counts of this clonotype. This beta chain lies outside the target of a library built for alpha chains; its clone size means little. J is TRBJ1-2 and V is TRBV12-3 or TRBV12-4; a possible D gene is TRBD1 (5 bases). V lost 7 bases, J lost 5 bases, and 17 bases lay in between. The CDR3 is 14 residues long. The CDR3 DNA sequence: TGTGCCAGCACCCCCGATACAGGACCTTATGGCTACACCTTC. This translates into CASTPDTGPYGYTF.

This clonotype was observed many times. This beta chain lies outside the target of a library built for alpha chains; its clone size means little. The chain links TRBV12-3 or TRBV12-4 to TRBJ2-6; no definite D call. Trimming stripped 7 bases from V and 4 bases from J, with 8 bases between. There are 13 residues in the CDR3. CDR3 protein: CASISSGANVLTF. The DNA of the CDR3 is TGTGCCAGCATTTCTTCCGGGGCCAACGTCCTGACTTTC.

This clonotype was seen ten or more times. This beta chain came through as a stray read in a library set up for alpha chains, and its size says little. The rearrangement links TRBV6-6 to TRBJ1-6; 9 nucleotides align to TRBD1. Germline CDR1 MNHNY, CDR2 SVGAGI (reference sequence). The CDR3 sequence is 15 residues long. V shed 8 bases and J 10 bases; nucleotides not matched to a gene: 12. CDR3 loop: CASVRQGERGSPLHF. The CDR3 DNA follows: TGTGCCAGCGTTAGACAGGGGGAAAGGGGCTCACCCCTCCACTTT.

This clonotype was picked up many times. Being off target in a library aimed at alpha chains, this beta chain has a size of little meaning. The V gene is TRBV14, the J gene TRBJ1-4, with unresolved D. Trimming stripped 0 bases from V and 8 bases from J, with 4 bases between. This CDR3 has 12 residues. Germline CDR1 SGHDN, CDR2 FVKESK. CDR3 protein: CASSQEHEKLFF. CDR3 DNA: TGTGCCAGCAGCCAAGAGCACGAAAAACTGTTTTTT.

In the case of this clonotype: This beta chain is a stray sequence in a library constructed for alpha chains; its clone size is not meaningful. The chain joins TRBV12-3 or TRBV12-4 to TRBJ2-7; 7 nucleotides match TRBD1. CDR3 size: 14 residues. V dropped 3 bases and J dropped 1; count of bases not matched to a gene: 3. CDR3 bases: TGTGCCAGCAGTTTCGACAGGGCATCCTACGAGCAGTACTTC. It yields the protein CASSFDRASYEQYF.